The 31 T cell receptor beta chains listed next were all sequenced from one sample in a study of response to subunit inactivated influenza vaccine. TCRdb passed the RT-PCR reads through MiXCR, listing each CDR3 protein once. The table includes some 800,000 distinct CDR3 sequences, around 20% detected once. The sequencing here drew on PBMCs from blood, taken around 5 days after vaccination. Source of these receptors: a man aged 45-60 years who received an inactivated influenza vaccine.

The sample holds a few counts of this clonotype. The rearrangement links TRBV6-2 or TRBV6-3 to TRBJ1-2; D gene uncertain. With 0 bases removed from V and 7 bases from J, the gap between germline ends came to 12 bases. Germline CDR1 reads MNHEY; CDR2 reads SVGEGT. The CDR3 loop spans 14 amino acids. The CDR3 protein is CASSYSGRGGGYTF. The CDR3 DNA is TGTGCCAGCAGTTACTCTGGGAGAGGCGGTGGCTACACCTTC.

This clonotype was seen a few times. The rearrangement uses TRBV5-1 and TRBJ1-3; a possible D gene is TRBD1 (5 bases). The V gene's germline CDR1 is SGHRS and CDR2 YFSETQ. The CDR3 runs 16 residues. V lost 1 base, J lost 0 bases, and 11 bases lay in between. This CDR3 reads CASSLWGESSGNTIYF. For the CDR3, the DNA is TGCGCCAGCAGCTTGTGGGGCGAGAGCTCTGGAAACACCATATATTTT. Supplemented by reference TRBV5-1 and TRBJ1-3, the full variable domain reads KAGVTQTPRYLIKTRGQQVTLSCSPISGHRSVSWYQQTPGQGLQFLFEYFSETQRNKGNFPGRFSGRQFSNSRSEMNVSTLELGDSALYLCASSLWGESSGNTIYFGEGSWLTVV.

In this sample, this clonotype turned up many times. The chain joins TRBV29-1 to TRBJ2-3; D is ambiguous. V was shortened by 6 bases and J by 3 bases, with 4 bases between the two germline ends. Germline V gene data show CDR1 as SQVTM and CDR2 as ANQGSEA. The CDR3 sequence is 10 residues long. CDR3 loop: CSVPTDTQYF. CDR3 coding DNA: TGCAGCGTCCCTACAGATACGCAGTATTTT.

The V call is TRBV28, the J call TRBJ2-5, with a weak D call TRBD1 (6 bases). This CDR3 comprises 17 residues. Germline lookup yields CDR1 MDHEN and CDR2 SYDVKM. V was pared by 5 bases and J by 4 bases, with 23 bases between. The CDR3 DNA sequence: TGTGCCAGCAGTAGAAATCCGGGACACACATTCCCAGAGACCCAGTACTTC. It encodes CASSRNPGHTFPETQYF. The full variable domain, completed using reference TRBV28 and TRBJ2-5, is DVKVTQSSRYLVKRTGEKVFLECVQDMDHENMFWYRQDPGLGLRLIYFSYDVKMKEKGDIPEGYSVSREKKERFSLILESASTNQTSMYLCASSRNPGHTFPETQYFGPGTRLLVL.

In its sample, this clonotype was seen once. The CDR3 protein is CASSQVPGKGKNTGELFF. In DNA, the CDR3 is TGTGCCAGCAGCCAAGTTCCTGGTAAGGGCAAGAACACCGGGGAGCTGTTTTTT. The chain employs TRBV3-1 and TRBJ2-2; D call uncertain. This CDR3 has 18 amino acids. Germline V gives CDR1 LGHDT, CDR2 YNNKEL (reference sequence). Trimming pared 1 base from V and 1 base from J, leaving 16 bases between.

V gene TRBV5-1 combines with J gene TRBJ2-1; no clear D. The germline V and J ends were trimmed by 0 bases and 6 bases, with 7 bases remaining between them. CDR1 is SGHRS and CDR2 is YFSETQ in the germline V gene. The CDR3 covers 13 residues. The CDR3 loop reads CASSLGSGNEQFF. CDR3 DNA: TGCGCCAGCAGCTTGGGCTCCGGCAATGAGCAGTTCTTC.

J is TRBJ2-1 and V is TRBV20-1; D gene unclear. This CDR3 spans 16 amino acids. V dropped 2 bases and J dropped 0 bases, with 14 bases sitting between them. Germline loops: CDR1 DFQATT, CDR2 SNEGSKA (reference sequence). The chain's CDR3 is CSARRSPLSSYNEQFF. The CDR3 coding sequence is TGCAGTGCTAGACGATCACCATTGAGCTCCTACAATGAGCAGTTCTTC.

The chain couples TRBV27 to TRBJ1-6; tentative D call: TRBD1 (6 bases). Trimming took 10 bases from V and 4 from J, leaving 14 bases between them. The V gene's germline CDR1 is MNHEY and CDR2 SMNVEV (reference sequence). The CDR3 consists of 14 residues. The CDR3 nucleotides are TGTGCCAATATACAGGGTCCGTATAATTCACCCCTCCACTTT. Translation gives CANIQGPYNSPLHF.

The chain combines TRBV7-8 with TRBJ1-1, with a weak D call TRBD1 (6 bases). Germline lookup yields CDR1 SGHVS and CDR2 FQNEAQ. This CDR3 is 15 amino acids long. Trimming removed 5 bases at V and 1 base at J, with 14 bases between. CDR3 nucleotides: TGTGCCAGCAGCGCAACAGGGATTCGGAACACTGAAGCTTTCTTT. Translated: CASSATGIRNTEAFF.

This clonotype was observed a handful of times. J is TRBJ2-7 and V is TRBV29-1; 11 nucleotides line up with TRBD2. Losses at the gene ends were 0 bases for V and 3 bases for J; bases not matched to a gene: 1. From germline, CDR1 is SQVTM and CDR2 ANQGSEA. This CDR3 comprises 14 residues. CDR3 loop: CSVEDTSGSYEQYF. The CDR3 nucleotides are TGCAGCGTTGAAGATACTAGCGGGAGCTACGAGCAGTACTTC.

The sample holds a few counts of this clonotype. This rearrangement joins TRBV6-1 to TRBJ1-5, with D unresolved. This CDR3 is 17 amino acids long. Trimming cost V 6 bases and J 0 bases, with 18 bases left between them. The germline CDR1 and CDR2 sequences are MNHNS and SASEGT. CDR3 region: CASSGDIPTHSNQPQHF. Written as DNA, the CDR3 is TGTGCCAGCAGCGGAGACATCCCCACGCATAGCAATCAGCCCCAGCATTTT.

V and J are TRBV28 and TRBJ2-2; perhaps TRBD2 as D (7 bases). Trimming took 6 bases from V and 0 from J, leaving 14 bases between them. Germline CDR1 is MDHEN and CDR2 is SYDVKM. The CDR3 is 16 residues long. The CDR3 reads CASRPGGRTNTGELFF. Here the CDR3 DNA reads TGTGCCAGCAGGCCGGGGGGCAGGACGAACACCGGGGAGCTGTTTTTT.

This clonotype was seen a handful of times. V gene TRBV12-3 or TRBV12-4 combines with J gene TRBJ1-6; no reliable D call. Trimming stripped 6 bases from V and 7 bases from J, with 10 bases between. The CDR3 has 13 amino acids. CDR3 sequence: CASSQSRNSPLHF. CDR3 in DNA: TGTGCCAGCAGCCAAAGCAGGAATTCACCCCTCCACTTT.

The sample holds a few counts of this clonotype. J is TRBJ2-7 and V is TRBV10-3, with TRBD1 identical over 9 bases. CDR1 ENHRY and CDR2 SYGVKD come from the germline V gene. The CDR3 extends over 13 amino acids. V lost 6 bases, J lost 5 bases, and 5 bases stayed unmatched. Here the CDR3 DNA reads TGTGCCATCAGACAGGGGGCGGAAAACGAGCAGTACTTC. Its translation is CAIRQGAENEQYF.

Many counts were recorded for this clonotype. DNA for the CDR3: TGTGCCAGCAGCGCAGTGCTCACCGGGGAGCTGTTTTTT. Its translation is CASSAVLTGELFF. J is TRBJ2-2 and V is TRBV9; D is ambiguous. Germline V gene data show CDR1 as SGDLS and CDR2 as YYNGEE. This CDR3 is built from 13 residues. V was clipped by 3 bases and J by 4 bases, with 7 bases between them. Looking up the rest from reference TRBV9 and TRBJ2-2 gives the full variable domain: DSGVTQTPKHLITATGQRVTLRCSPRSGDLSVYWYQQSLDQGLQFLIQYYNGEERAKGNILERFSAQQFPDLHSELNLSSLELGDSALYFCASSAVLTGELFFGEGSRLTVL.

This clonotype was counted a few times. V usage is TRBV6-2 or TRBV6-3 and J usage is TRBJ2-5, with TRBD2 identical over 7 bases. V was clipped by 4 bases and J by 3 bases; unmatched bases: 14. The CDR3 is made up of 17 amino acids. Germline V gives CDR1 MNHEY, CDR2 SVGEGT. CDR3 DNA: TGTGCCAGCAGTTTTGGTCCTAGCGGAGGCGGTAAAGAGACCCAGTACTTC. This encodes CASSFGPSGGGKETQYF.

This clonotype was found a few times. The rearrangement uses TRBV9 and TRBJ2-3, with 9 bases lining up with TRBD2. The CDR3 is made up of 17 amino acids. Germline-derived CDR1 and CDR2 are SGDLS and YYNGEE. J gave up 3 bases and V 0 bases, and 8 bases lay outside the gene matches. CDR3 sequence: CASSVEPLAGITDTQYF. CDR3 DNA: TGTGCCAGCAGCGTAGAGCCCCTAGCGGGGATTACAGATACGCAGTATTTT.

This sequence joins TRBV24-1 and TRBJ2-3; 7 bases are a match to TRBD1. Germline V gives CDR1 KGHDR, CDR2 SFDVKD. There are 13 residues in the CDR3. V gave up 8 bases and J gave up 3 bases; unmatched junction bases: 4. CDR3 DNA: TGTGCCACCACAGGGGGTTGGACAGATACGCAGTATTTT. Amino acid sequence: CATTGGWTDTQYF.

This sequence joins TRBV11-2 and TRBJ2-5, with D possibly being TRBD1 (6 bases). V was shortened by 2 bases and J by 2 bases, with 15 bases between the two germline ends. The CDR3 totals 16 residues. Per germline, CDR1 SGHAT and CDR2 FQNNGV. This chain's CDR3 is CASSLPHRAGQETQYF. CDR3 in DNA: TGTGCCAGCAGCTTACCCCACAGGGCCGGACAAGAGACCCAGTACTTC.

This rearrangement joins TRBV5-1 to TRBJ2-1; 11 positions agree with TRBD2. CDR1 SGHRS and CDR2 YFSETQ come from the germline V gene. The trim removed 4 bases at V and 10 bases at J, leaving 10 bases unmatched. This CDR3 spans 15 amino acids. CDR3 DNA: TGCGCCAGCAGCCTACGACTAGCGGGAACGGGGGAGCAGTTCTTC. Protein product: CASSLRLAGTGEQFF.

The table lists this clonotype with a count of one. The rearrangement uses TRBV28 and TRBJ2-3; no clear D gene. The CDR3 loop spans 14 amino acids. V gave up 3 bases and J gave up 4 bases, with 11 bases separating them. Germline V lookup: CDR1 MDHEN, CDR2 SYDVKM. Written as DNA, the CDR3 is TGTGCCAGCAGTTTTGTGCGAAGCCCAGATACGCAGTATTTT. This encodes CASSFVRSPDTQYF.

The rearrangement uses TRBV20-1 and TRBJ1-1, with TRBD1 matching over 9 bases. This CDR3 is built from 14 residues. J gave up 3 bases and V 3 bases, and 5 bases lay outside the gene matches. CDR1 and CDR2 from the germline V gene are DFQATT and SNEGSKA (reference sequence). CDR3 bases: TGCAGTGCTAGGGCGACAGGGGGATACACTGAAGCTTTCTTT. Encoded protein: CSARATGGYTEAFF.

This clonotype was seen at least ten times. This rearrangement joins TRBV20-1 to TRBJ2-1; a weak D match, TRBD1 (6 bases). The CDR3 spans 14 residues. Trimming pared 1 base from V and 6 bases from J, leaving 13 bases between. Germline loops: CDR1 DFQATT, CDR2 SNEGSKA (reference sequence). The CDR3 region has the DNA TGCAGTGCTAGAGCTGGGGGCAAAGGCAATGAGCAGTTCTTC. As protein: CSARAGGKGNEQFF.

This chain connects TRBV20-1 to TRBJ2-3, with TRBD2 matching over 8 bases. The CDR3 is made up of 17 amino acids. V trimming: 1 base; J trimming: 1 base; junction bases outside the gene matches: 10. Germline lookup yields CDR1 DFQATT and CDR2 SNEGSKA (reference sequence). The CDR3 DNA is TGCAGTGCTAGAGTAGCGGGGAGTCCCTCCGGCACAGATACGCAGTATTTT. It is translated as CSARVAGSPSGTDTQYF.

This rearrangement joins TRBV5-1 to TRBJ2-6, with TRBD2 matching over 7 bases. The CDR3 contains 16 residues. The V gene's germline CDR1 is SGHRS and CDR2 YFSETQ. With V trimmed by 0 bases and J by 3 bases, 3 bases remained unmatched. CDR3 loop: CASSLEAGIGANVLTF. In DNA form, the CDR3 reads TGCGCCAGCAGCTTGGAAGCGGGGATTGGGGCCAACGTCCTGACTTTC.

The chain has TRBV7-3 and TRBJ2-3; 7 bases fit TRBD2. The length of the CDR3 is 17 residues. Germline assignment: CDR1 SGHTA and CDR2 FQGTGA. The ends lost 5 bases at V and 1 base at J; junction bases unmatched: 12. The CDR3 DNA is TGTGCCAGCAGCGAAAGCCCCGGGCTAGCGGGCACAGATACGCAGTATTTT. This sequence encodes CASSESPGLAGTDTQYF.

The rearrangement joins TRBV27 to TRBJ2-7; D is ambiguous. The germline V gene has CDR1 MNHEY and CDR2 SMNVEV (reference sequence). This CDR3 spans 14 amino acids. Trimming stripped 2 bases from V and 2 bases from J, with 10 bases between. CDR3 sequence: CASSLGQDPYEQYF. DNA of the CDR3: TGTGCCAGCAGTTTAGGCCAGGACCCCTACGAGCAGTACTTC.

The V gene is TRBV10-3, the J gene TRBJ2-1; D is unclear. V was trimmed by 3 bases and J by 4 bases, leaving 13 bases between them. CDR3 size: 15 residues. Germline values: CDR1 ENHRY, CDR2 SYGVKD. CDR3 region: CAISDSLGPYNEQFF. The CDR3 DNA reads TGTGCCATCAGTGATAGTTTGGGTCCTTACAATGAGCAGTTCTTC.

At least ten counts were recorded for this clonotype. The chain recombines TRBV5-1 with TRBJ2-3; tentative D call: TRBD1 (6 bases). The germline CDR1 and CDR2 sequences are SGHRS and YFSETQ. Trimming shortened V by 4 bases and J by 0 bases, and 12 bases separated the two germline ends. The CDR3 is 15 amino acids. DNA for the CDR3: TGCGCCAGCAGCCTCGGACAGACTAGCACAGATACGCAGTATTTT. Translated: CASSLGQTSTDTQYF.

Ten or more counts support this clonotype. The rearrangement links TRBV12-3 or TRBV12-4 to TRBJ1-1; D is uncertain. CDR3 size: 11 residues. Trimming cost V 6 bases and J 9 bases, with 11 bases left between them. The CDR3: CASSQAEKAFF. The DNA of the CDR3 is TGTGCCAGCAGCCAAGCGGAGAAAGCTTTCTTT.

The chain recombines TRBV7-2 with TRBJ2-3; 9 bases line up with TRBD2. V was pared by 2 bases and J by 4 bases, with 10 bases of the junction left unmatched. Looked up from germline, CDR1 is SGHTA and CDR2 is FQGNSA. This CDR3 has 17 amino acids. The CDR3 DNA reads as TGTGCCAGCAGCTTAAGTGGGGGCGGGGGGGCGGCAGATACGCAGTATTTT. Translation gives CASSLSGGGGAADTQYF.